This TCR beta chain came from a study of technical replicates of blood from a few donors. Sequencing used immunoSEQ multiplex PCR; TCRdb keeps in-frame clones, though not all of them. The data show 70,000 to 95,000 clones, approximately 94% seen once. Germline CDR1 and CDR2: DFQATT and SNEGSKA (reference sequence). With 6 bases removed from V and 0 bases from J, the gap between germline ends came to 6 bases. The CDR3 length is 11 residues. The material sequenced was T cells isolated from PBMCs. This receptor was identified in a human donor in good health. The V gene is TRBV20-1, the J gene TRBJ2-7, with TRBD2 as a possible D gene (6 bases). This CDR3 reads CSARDSYEQYF. The CDR3 DNA follows: TGCAGTGCGCGGGACTCCTACGAGCAGTACTTC.